The entry that follows covers one TCR beta chain sequence. Antigen: not known. A read error is possible here, since a much larger clone lies one base away. The data derive from a study of Graves' ophthalmopathy and Graves' hyperthyroidism. Study overall: No treatment had been given when peripheral blood was collected at initial diagnosis. Study findings and constraints: Prediction of ophthalmopathy progression reached roughly 64% sensitivity and 72% to 80% specificity. With approximately 88% sensitivity and roughly 76% specificity, a 13-signature model separated ophthalmopathy from stable hyperthyroidism.

There are 15 residues in the CDR3. Uncontrolled infections, other autoimmune diseases, pregnancy or lactation barred patients from enrollment. CDR3 regions of TCR beta were amplified from RNA transcripts. Amplification began with first-round RT-PCR using HTBI primers, then second-round multiplex PCR was performed. TCRdb reprocessed the multiplex PCR reads via MiXCR and lists one record per CDR3 protein. Altogether around 600,000 distinct CDR3 sequences are present, over 40% being singletons, with the ten largest covering roughly 3%. This receptor was obtained from an adult man with Graves' ophthalmopathy. The J gene is TRBJ2-5, the V gene TRBV12-3 or TRBV12-4; 8 nucleotides align to TRBD1. The source material was peripheral blood. The CDR3 spells CASSRGQGTQEAQYF. The CDR3 region has the DNA TGTGCCAGCAGTAGAGGACAGGGCACCCAAGAGGCCCAGTACTTC.